The count of the clone carrying this T cell receptor (beta chain) is one. The sample originates from a study of Ad26.COV2.S vaccination and SARS-CoV-2 variants. The method was immunoSEQ multiplex PCR; TCRdb's version includes in-frame clones alone and lacks a portion of them. Among about 180,000 clones listed, 87% were seen once. In germline, CDR1 is MDHEN, CDR2 SYDVKM. The CDR3 totals 8 residues. The source is a human donor who had recovered from COVID-19. Specimen: peripheral blood, collected after recovery from COVID-19. The rearrangement uses TRBV28 and TRBJ2-7; D is unresolved. Written as DNA, the CDR3 is TGTAATTCCTACGAGCAGTACTTC. Its protein is CNSYEQYF.